The 2 T cell receptor beta chains given below trace back to one sample, sequenced in a study of T cell responses to AZD1222 COVID-19 vaccine. Profiled with immunoSEQ multiplex PCR; TCRdb holds only in-frame clones, not every one. The sample shows approximately 70,000 clones, roughly 84% of them seen only once. Sequencing was performed on peripheral blood, taken on day 0 of AZD1222 vaccination. Every receptor here comes from an adult in good health.

V and J are TRBV7-9 and TRBJ2-7; D assignment may be TRBD1 or TRBD2 (7 bases each). Germline V CDR1 and CDR2: SEHNR, FQNEAQ (reference sequence). V was cut by 5 bases and J by 0 bases, with 14 bases left in between. This CDR3 spans 15 amino acids. CDR3 sequence reads: CASSRGDSRSYEQYF. The CDR3 region has the DNA TGTGCCAGCAGCCGGGGGGACAGCCGCTCCTACGAGCAGTACTTC.

The chain couples TRBV27 to TRBJ1-2; no clear D. The CDR3 has 12 amino acids. The V gene lost 6 bases and the J gene lost 13 bases, with 18 bases spanning the gap. Per germline, CDR1 MNHEY and CDR2 SMNVEV (reference sequence). The CDR3 is CASRSGGLGLTF. The CDR3 region has the DNA TGTGCCAGCAGATCCGGAGGGCTAGGCCTCACCTTC.